The 22 T cell receptor beta chains in this list originate from one sample, sequenced in a study of blood T cells in healthy people across ages. PCR was performed a second time for about 7 to 11 cycles using a sample-barcoded 5' primer and a J-beta primer mix. MiXCR, run by TCRdb on the 5' RACE reads, gives a single entry per CDR3 protein. The repertoire holds approximately 680,000 distinct CDR3 sequences, with about 30% as singletons. The sample taken for sequencing was blood. The receptor source for this set is a woman older than 75 in good health.

This clonotype was found many times. V gene TRBV24-1 combines with J gene TRBJ2-3, with TRBD2 as a possible D gene (7 bases). The germline V gene encodes CDR1 KGHDR and CDR2 SFDVKD. V was shortened by 3 bases and J by 3 bases, with 9 bases between the two germline ends. This CDR3 contains 14 residues. The CDR3 region has the DNA TGTGCCACCAGTGATAGGGGGGGTACAGATACGCAGTATTTT. Protein product: CATSDRGGTDTQYF.

V gene TRBV7-8 combines with J gene TRBJ1-5, with D perhaps TRBD1 (5 bases). The germline V and J ends were trimmed by 5 bases and 5 bases, with 10 bases remaining between them. The CDR3 contains 13 residues. Germline assignment: CDR1 SGHVS and CDR2 FQNEAQ. The CDR3 protein is CASSPQGDQPQHF. In DNA, the CDR3 is TGTGCCAGCAGCCCCCAGGGAGATCAGCCCCAGCATTTT.

Details on this clonotype: This may be a read error: a much more frequent sequence differs by one nucleotide. The chain has TRBV2 and TRBJ2-7; 8 bases fit TRBD1. Trimming cost V 6 bases and J 12 bases; bases outside gene matches: 16. Germline V gene data show CDR1 as SNHLY and CDR2 as FYNNEI. The CDR3 has 14 amino acids. CDR3 amino acids: CASRETGAGQTRYF. CDR3 DNA sequence: TGTGCCAGCAGAGAGACAGGGGCAGGACAGACCCGGTACTTC.

In this sample, this clonotype turned up many times. This chain connects TRBV10-3 to TRBJ2-7, with no clear D. CDR1 and CDR2 from the germline V gene are ENHRY and SYGVKD. The CDR3 consists of 12 residues. Trimming stripped 5 bases from V and 5 bases from J, with 10 bases between. The CDR3 nucleotides read TGTGCCATCAGTTTCCTAGAAAACGAGCAGTACTTC. The encoded protein is CAISFLENEQYF.

This clonotype was seen once. A junction end diverges from the germline sequence, so it may reflect a read error. The CDR3 region is CAISESDSGGSTYEQYF. For the CDR3, the DNA is TGTGCCATTAGTGAGTCGGATAGCGGGGGTTCCACCTACGAGCAGTACTTC. The V gene is TRBV10-3, the J gene TRBJ2-7; the match to TRBD2 covers 9 bases. The CDR3 runs 17 residues. CDR1 and CDR2 (germline): ENHRY, SYGVKD.

The rearrangement uses TRBV7-2 and TRBJ2-1; D is perhaps TRBD1 or TRBD2 (5 bases each). The tail of the sequence fits TRBJ2-7 better, so the J call may be wrong. This CDR3 contains 13 residues. Germline CDR1 reads SGHTA; CDR2 reads FQGNSA. CDR3 loop: CASSRSGTGEQYF. CDR3 DNA sequence: TGTGCCAGCAGCCGTTCCGGGACGGGTGAGCAGTACTTC.

This clonotype came up a few times. J is TRBJ1-1 and V is TRBV20-1; D might be TRBD1 (5 bases). Per the germline V gene, CDR1 is DFQATT and CDR2 is SNEGSKA (reference sequence). V was pared by 0 bases and J by 2 bases, with 13 bases between. This CDR3 is 15 amino acids long. As DNA, the CDR3 is TGCAGTGCTAGAGATGGCCAGGGAGGAAACACTGAAGCTTTCTTT. Amino acid sequence: CSARDGQGGNTEAFF.

The chain carries TRBV7-2 and TRBJ1-1; D unclear. In germline, CDR1 is SGHTA, CDR2 FQGNSA. The CDR3 sequence is 15 residues long. V dropped 7 bases and J dropped 6 bases, with 21 bases sitting between them. The CDR3: CASTPTDLLAAEAFF. CDR3 sequence (DNA): TGTGCCAGCACCCCGACGGACCTCCTTGCCGCTGAAGCTTTCTTT.

The gene calls are TRBV20-1 and TRBJ2-5; a possible D gene is TRBD1 (6 bases). Trimming stripped 3 bases from V and 11 bases from J, with 16 bases between. Germline loops: CDR1 DFQATT, CDR2 SNEGSKA (reference sequence). The CDR3 has 12 residues. The CDR3 sequence is CSARGTRNEQYF. Here the CDR3 DNA reads TGCAGTGCTAGGGGGACACGGAATGAGCAGTACTTC.

This chain uses TRBV12-3 or TRBV12-4 with TRBJ2-3; TRBD1 might be the D (5 bases). The CDR3 loop spans 14 amino acids. Deletions cut 3 bases from V and 1 base from J, with 8 bases between. The CDR3 loop is CASSFIQGTDTQYF. The CDR3 DNA follows: TGTGCCAGCAGTTTCATACAGGGCACAGATACGCAGTATTTT.

For this clonotype: A read error may explain this, as a much larger clone is one base away. The chain employs TRBV6-5 and TRBJ2-4; 8 bases align to TRBD1. The CDR3 runs to 14 residues. Germline V CDR1 and CDR2: MNHEY, SVGAGI. The CDR3 sequence: CTSTFRQGQNIQYF. The CDR3 DNA is TGTACCAGCACCTTTCGACAGGGGCAAAACATTCAGTACTTC.

The chain couples TRBV5-5 to TRBJ2-5, with 8 positions matching TRBD2. Germline V lookup: CDR1 SGHKS, CDR2 YYEKEE (reference sequence). This CDR3 is built from 15 residues. The trim removed 3 bases at V and 5 bases at J, leaving 9 bases unmatched. Here the CDR3 DNA reads TGTGCCAGCAGCTCCTCCGGGACTAGGGTGGAGACCCAGTACTTC. Amino acid sequence: CASSSSGTRVETQYF.

As to this clonotype: A single base separates this from a much larger clone, so it may be a read error. The V gene is TRBV20-1, the J gene TRBJ2-1; 7 nucleotides line up with TRBD1. The V gene end was trimmed by 2 bases and the J gene end by 8 bases; junction bases not matched to a gene: 9. Germline CDR1 DFQATT, CDR2 SNEGSKA (reference sequence). The CDR3 runs 14 residues. The CDR3 region has the DNA TGCAGTGCTAGATCCGGGACAGCTTCGTATGAGCAGTTCTTC. Its protein is CSARSGTASYEQFF.

This clonotype has a count of ten or more. V and J are TRBV20-1 and TRBJ1-1; tentative D call: TRBD1 (6 bases). Per germline, CDR1 DFQATT and CDR2 SNEGSKA (reference sequence). The CDR3 loop spans 13 amino acids. The V gene lost 5 bases and the J gene lost 2 bases, with 12 bases spanning the gap. The CDR3 nucleotides read TGCAGTGCTCCAAAGGGACACAACACTGAAGCTTTCTTT. Amino acid sequence: CSAPKGHNTEAFF.

This clonotype turned up a few times. This chain links TRBV6-2 or TRBV6-3 with TRBJ2-6; D is uncertain. The CDR3 is made up of 14 amino acids. Between the trimmed V and J ends, which lost 8 bases and 0 bases, there was a span of 8 bases. The germline CDR1 and CDR2 sequences are MNHEY and SVGEGT. The CDR3 protein is CASLKPSGANVLTF. The CDR3 nucleotides read TGTGCCAGCCTGAAGCCCTCTGGGGCCAACGTCCTGACTTTC.

This clonotype was seen many times. This sequence joins TRBV5-1 and TRBJ2-3; 11 bases fit TRBD2. The J segment lost 2 bases and the V segment lost 0 bases, leaving 5 bases of the junction unmatched. Per the germline V gene, CDR1 is SGHRS and CDR2 is YFSETQ. This CDR3 is 17 amino acids long. Written as DNA, the CDR3 is TGCGCCAGCAGCTTGGAGACTAGCGGGGACATCACAGATACGCAGTATTTT. Residues: CASSLETSGDITDTQYF.

This clonotype came up many times. The rearrangement uses TRBV28 and TRBJ1-2; a possible D gene is TRBD1 (5 bases). This CDR3 has 18 residues. Germline-derived CDR1 and CDR2 are MDHEN and SYDVKM. Trimming took off 4 bases at V and 7 bases at J, with 28 bases between the two ends. The CDR3 DNA reads as TGTGCCAGCAGTTACGGGGGACCTGTACAGTGGGGGGGAAGTGGCTACACCTTC. Translating it yields CASSYGGPVQWGGSGYTF.

The rearrangement joins TRBV29-1 to TRBJ1-3, with D unresolved. The germline CDR1 and CDR2 sequences are SQVTM and ANQGSEA. The CDR3 is 11 residues long. The V end was cut by 6 bases, the J end by 8 bases, with 11 bases between. In nucleotides, the CDR3 is TGCAGCGTCACCTTTGGGGACACCATATATTTT. It encodes CSVTFGDTIYF.

On this clonotype itself: Since a much larger clone is just one base distant, this may be a read error. V is TRBV29-1 and J is TRBJ2-3; D is undetermined. With 3 bases removed from V and 5 bases from J, the gap between germline ends came to 6 bases. CDR1 SQVTM and CDR2 ANQGSEA come from the germline V gene. This CDR3 is 11 amino acids long. CDR3 protein: CSVDSVDTQYF. The CDR3 DNA reads TGCAGCGTTGATTCGGTAGATACGCAGTATTTT.

Note on this clonotype: Just one base apart from a much larger clone, this may be a read error. V usage is TRBV11-2 and J usage is TRBJ2-1; D may be TRBD1 or TRBD2 (6 bases each). The CDR3 runs to 15 residues. The germline V gene encodes CDR1 SGHAT and CDR2 FQNNGV. Between the trimmed V and J ends, which lost 7 bases and 5 bases, there was a span of 18 bases. The CDR3 DNA follows: TGTGCCAGCACCCTTTACCGGGGGCCCCACAATGAGCAGTTCTTC. Protein: CASTLYRGPHNEQFF.

Comment on this clonotype: This could be a read error, since a much larger clone is one nucleotide away. The chain links TRBV24-1 to TRBJ2-1; perhaps D is TRBD1 or TRBD2 (5 bases each). Per the germline V gene, CDR1 is KGHDR and CDR2 is SFDVKD. The CDR3 runs to 15 residues. For the CDR3, the DNA is TGTGCCACCAGGGATTTGCGAGGGGCGCGCAATGAGCAGTTCTTC. This translates into CATRDLRGARNEQFF.

The table lists this clonotype with a few counts. The chain employs TRBV20-1 and TRBJ1-5; the match to TRBD1 covers 7 bases. The V gene end was trimmed by 3 bases and the J gene end by 5 bases; junction bases not matched to a gene: 4. Germline V gives CDR1 DFQATT, CDR2 SNEGSKA (reference sequence). The CDR3 sequence is 13 residues long. CDR3 region: CSARDRPDQPQHF. In DNA form, the CDR3 reads TGCAGTGCTAGGGACAGGCCAGATCAGCCCCAGCATTTT.